The 26 T cell receptor beta chains below come from one sample, sequenced in a study of blood T cell repertoires in COVID-19. Profiling relied on immunoSEQ multiplex PCR, and the TCRdb table lists in-frame clones only, not all of them. The sample has 200,000 to 250,000 clones; around 80% are singletons. Input material: peripheral blood. These receptor sequences come from a woman aged 70 to 79 with acute or convalescent COVID-19.

V usage is TRBV9 and J usage is TRBJ2-2; perhaps TRBD1 as D (6 bases). Trimming shortened V by 2 bases and J by 6 bases, and 8 bases separated the two germline ends. CDR1 is SGDLS, CDR2 YYNGEE, per germline. This CDR3 spans 13 amino acids. The CDR3 is CASSVRTAGELFF. In DNA form, the CDR3 reads TGTGCCAGCAGCGTGCGGACAGCCGGGGAGCTGTTTTTT.

The rearrangement joins TRBV7-2 to TRBJ2-3; a possible D gene is TRBD2 (6 bases). Germline CDR1 reads SGHTA; CDR2 reads FQGNSA. This CDR3 is 17 amino acids long. V lost 5 bases to trimming and J lost 3 bases, with 21 bases between them. CDR3 region: CASSLRPGPGGTDTQYF. CDR3 in DNA: TGTGCCAGCAGCCTAAGGCCGGGCCCCGGGGGTACAGATACGCAGTATTTT. Filled out from reference TRBV7-2 and TRBJ2-3, the complete variable domain reads GAGVSQSPSNKVTEKGKDVELRCDPISGHTALYWYRQSLGQGLEFLIYFQGNSAPDKSGLPSDRFSAERTGGSVSTLTIQRTQQEDSAVYLCASSLRPGPGGTDTQYFGPGTRLTVL.

The gene calls are TRBV12-3 or TRBV12-4 and TRBJ1-4; D is uncertain. Trimming removed 1 base from V and 12 bases from J, with 9 bases in between. This CDR3 is 12 amino acids long. The CDR3 loop is CASSLVIEELFF. CDR3 DNA: TGTGCCAGCAGTTTAGTAATTGAGGAACTGTTTTTT.

J is TRBJ2-4 and V is TRBV7-8, with TRBD1 identical over 10 bases. Germline trimming cut 5 bases from V and 8 bases from J; bases unmatched to any gene: 6. This CDR3 comprises 14 residues. The V gene's germline CDR1 is SGHVS and CDR2 FQNEAQ. The DNA for the CDR3 is TGTGCCAGCAGCGGATCGGGACAGGGGTACATTCAGTACTTC. Its protein is CASSGSGQGYIQYF.

The J gene is TRBJ2-7, the V gene TRBV7-8, with D unresolved. Germline V gene data show CDR1 as SGHVS and CDR2 as FQNEAQ. Trimming shortened V by 2 bases and J by 6 bases, and 14 bases separated the two germline ends. This CDR3 has 14 amino acids. CDR3 nucleotides: TGTGCCAGCAGCTTACGGCGGTCCTTGGGCGAGCAGTACTTC. As protein: CASSLRRSLGEQYF.

This sequence joins TRBV2 and TRBJ2-3; 7 positions match TRBD1. Germline CDR1 is SNHLY and CDR2 is FYNNEI. The junction had 8 bases not matched to a gene; V was cut back by 7 bases and J by 4 bases. The CDR3 is made up of 14 amino acids. CDR3 protein: CASTQGDIADTQYF. The CDR3 DNA sequence: TGTGCCAGCACGCAGGGGGACATTGCAGATACGCAGTATTTT.

The chain uses TRBV5-4 and TRBJ2-3; unclear D gene. The CDR3 is 13 residues long. From germline, CDR1 is SGHNT and CDR2 YYREEE (reference sequence). V shed 4 bases and J shed 0 bases, with 6 bases lying between them. Here the CDR3 reads CASSKASTDTQYF. The CDR3 DNA is TGTGCCAGCAGCAAAGCTAGCACAGATACGCAGTATTTT.

The chain has TRBV2 and TRBJ2-3; 7 nucleotides agree with TRBD2. V shed 8 bases and J 0 bases; nucleotides not matched to a gene: 5. Per the germline V gene, CDR1 is SNHLY and CDR2 is FYNNEI. CDR3 size: 14 residues. CDR3 coding DNA: TGTGCCAGCTCTGTGGGGGGGAGCACAGATACGCAGTATTTT. This gives the protein CASSVGGSTDTQYF.

Here the CDR3 reads CASSLGGTGMDSPLHF. The CDR3 DNA reads as TGCGCCAGCAGCTTGGGAGGGACAGGGATGGATTCACCCCTCCACTTT. The chain recombines TRBV5-1 with TRBJ1-6, with 9 bases aligning to TRBD1. CDR1 is SGHRS, CDR2 YFSETQ, per germline. With V trimmed by 0 bases and J by 8 bases, 6 bases remained unmatched. CDR3 length equals 16 residues.

Only one count was recorded for this clone. The chain carries TRBV10-2 and TRBJ2-7; D is undetermined. The CDR3 loop spans 12 amino acids. V was shortened by 3 bases and J by 3 bases, with 6 bases between the two germline ends. The germline V gene encodes CDR1 WSHSY and CDR2 SAAADI. The CDR3 loop reads CASSDRIYEQYV. The CDR3 DNA is TGCGCCAGCAGTGACAGGATCTACGAGCAGTACGTC.

The chain has TRBV28 and TRBJ1-2; 8 bases line up with TRBD1. Per germline, CDR1 MDHEN and CDR2 SYDVKM. CDR3 size: 13 residues. V lost 8 bases and J lost 7; bases outside the gene matches: 9. The CDR3 DNA is TGTGCCAGCCTAGGAGGACAGGGTAGTGGCTACACCTTC. This codes for CASLGGQGSGYTF.

This clone appeared a few times. The V gene is TRBV12-3 or TRBV12-4, the J gene TRBJ2-7; 7 nucleotides align to TRBD2. CDR3 length equals 12 residues. Trimming at V came to 6 bases and at J to 7 bases, leaving 6 bases not matched to a gene. CDR3 in DNA: TGTGCCAGCAGCCCATCGGGGGGAGAGCAGTACTTC. Translation: CASSPSGGEQYF.

V and J are TRBV18 and TRBJ1-3, with 8 bases aligning to TRBD1. Trimming removed 2 bases from V and 4 bases from J; junction bases left unmatched: 7. This CDR3 region has 16 residues. In germline, CDR1 is KGHSH, CDR2 LQKENI. This chain's CDR3 is CASSPSRDRSGNTIYF. The DNA for the CDR3 is TGTGCCAGCTCACCATCGCGGGACAGGTCAGGAAACACCATATATTTT.

Regarding this clone: It is unclear where the CDR3 begins or ends on the DNA, so no DNA is shown, and the CDR3 is as TCRdb lists it. The chain employs TRBV28 and TRBJ2-7; TRBD2, the table's D call, lacks a check against the DNA. The CDR3 has 14 amino acids, counting both end residues. In germline, CDR1 is MDHEN, CDR2 SYDVKM. This CDR3 reads CASSFGSGGYEQYF.

This clone was seen only a few times. This chain joins TRBV24-1 and TRBJ1-4, with D perhaps TRBD1 (5 bases). The CDR3 has 19 amino acids. V lost 2 bases, J lost 8 bases, and 26 bases lay in between. The V gene's germline CDR1 is KGHDR and CDR2 SFDVKD. CDR3 residues: CATSDSRARGTDGREKLFF. DNA of the CDR3: TGTGCCACCAGTGATTCGCGGGCGCGGGGCACTGACGGGCGGGAAAAACTGTTTTTT.

This clone has only a few counts. The chain employs TRBV10-3 and TRBJ2-1; no clear D gene. Germline V lookup: CDR1 ENHRY, CDR2 SYGVKD. The CDR3 runs to 15 residues. Trimming pared 6 bases from V and 1 base from J, leaving 13 bases between. The CDR3 loop is CAISPSTDSYNEQFF. The CDR3 nucleotides are TGTGCCATCAGCCCATCTACAGATTCCTACAATGAGCAGTTCTTC.

This rearrangement joins TRBV9 to TRBJ2-5; 7 nucleotides line up with TRBD1. The CDR3 runs to 16 residues. Germline V CDR1 and CDR2: SGDLS, YYNGEE. J gave up 4 bases and V 4 bases, and 13 bases lay outside the gene matches. In DNA, the CDR3 is TGTGCCAGCAGCCCGACATCCACAGGGGCTAGAGAGACCCAGTACTTC. Its translation: CASSPTSTGARETQYF.

The V and J genes are TRBV5-1 and TRBJ2-7; 9 bases map to TRBD1. The CDR3 contains 14 residues. From germline, CDR1 is SGHRS and CDR2 YFSETQ. V shed 4 bases, J shed 5 bases, and the junction held 7 bases outside the gene matches. The CDR3 sequence is CASSGGTGLNEQYF. The CDR3 DNA reads as TGCGCCAGCAGCGGCGGGACAGGGTTAAACGAGCAGTACTTC.

This clone was seen just once. The chain uses TRBV10-1 and TRBJ2-7; a weak D match, TRBD2 (5 bases). CDR3 length: 17 amino acids. Trimming took 7 bases from V and 4 from J, leaving 26 bases between them. Germline CDR1 and CDR2: WNHNN and SYGVQD (reference sequence). CDR3 nucleotide sequence: TGCGCCAGCAAATCCTCGAGGGTCGACACCCAACTTTACGAGCAGTACTTC. It yields the protein CASKSSRVDTQLYEQYF.

The chain links TRBV7-9 to TRBJ2-7; 8 nucleotides match TRBD1. Germline-derived CDR1 and CDR2 are SEHNR and FQNEAQ (reference sequence). The CDR3 is made up of 15 amino acids. V was pared by 4 bases and J by 4 bases, with 9 bases of the junction left unmatched. The CDR3 is CASSSPTDRVYEQYF. The CDR3 DNA is TGTGCCAGCAGCTCCCCAACGGACAGGGTATACGAGCAGTACTTC.

This clone was seen once. CDR3 coding DNA: TGTGCCAGCAGCCTGGGACAGGGGGCCTACAATGAGCAGTTCTTC. Encoded protein: CASSLGQGAYNEQFF. The V gene is TRBV3-1 (or the pseudogene TRBV3-2), the J gene TRBJ2-1, with 11 bases that match TRBD1. The CDR3 consists of 15 residues. With V trimmed by 4 bases and J by 2 bases, 1 base remained unmatched. Looked up from germline, CDR1 is LGHDT and CDR2 is YNNKEL (reference sequence).

This rearrangement joins TRBV10-3 to TRBJ1-1; 12 positions match TRBD1. CDR1 and CDR2 from the germline V gene are ENHRY and SYGVKD. This CDR3 comprises 13 residues. The ends lost 8 bases at V and 11 bases at J; junction bases unmatched: 9. CDR3 nucleotides: TGTGCCATCTTTTCGGGACAGGGGGCCGCCGCTTTCTTT. This codes for CAIFSGQGAAAFF.

V and J are TRBV19 and TRBJ2-3; no reliable D call. The CDR3 is 15 amino acids. Germline V gene sequence: CDR1 LNHDA, CDR2 SQIVND (reference sequence). V was shortened by 5 bases and J by 1 base, with 13 bases between the two germline ends. CDR3 sequence (DNA): TGTGCCAGTAGTTTTTCGACTGAACGCACAGATACGCAGTATTTT. It specifies CASSFSTERTDTQYF. Based on the CDR3 plus reference TRBV19 and TRBJ2-3, the full variable domain is DGGITQSPKYLFRKEGQNVTLSCEQNLNHDAMYWYRQDPGQGLRLIYYSQIVNDFQKGDIAEGYSVSREKKESFPLTVTSAQKNPTAFYLCASSFSTERTDTQYFGPGTRLTVL.

The chain couples TRBV5-1 to TRBJ2-3; D may be TRBD1 (6 bases). V was pared by 0 bases and J by 1 base, with 9 bases between. Germline V gene data show CDR1 as SGHRS and CDR2 as YFSETQ. The CDR3 is 15 residues long. The CDR3, as DNA: TGCGCCAGCAGCTTGGGAGGGGGAGGCACAGATACGCAGTATTTT. Translation gives CASSLGGGGTDTQYF.

The chain joins TRBV19 to TRBJ1-5; TRBD1 matches 8 bases. The CDR3 is 14 residues long. Germline V gene lookup returns CDR1 LNHDA and CDR2 SQIVND (reference sequence). Trimming at V came to 3 bases and at J to 4 bases, leaving 2 bases not matched to a gene. The CDR3 spells CASSMQGANQPQHF. CDR3 coding DNA: TGTGCCAGTAGTATGCAGGGGGCGAATCAGCCCCAGCATTTT.

With respect to this clone: The sample has other DNA sequences that encode this CDR3 too. V gene TRBV19 combines with J gene TRBJ2-7; the D gene is possibly TRBD2 (5 bases). With 2 bases removed from V and 4 bases from J, the gap between germline ends came to 9 bases. The length of the CDR3 is 13 residues. Germline lookup yields CDR1 LNHDA and CDR2 SQIVND (reference sequence). The CDR3 DNA reads as TGTGCCAGTAGTATACGTCCGGGGTACGAGCAGTACTTC. The encoded protein is CASSIRPGYEQYF.